The 26 T cell receptor beta chains given below trace back to one sample, sequenced in a study of blood T cell repertoires in COVID-19. Measured with immunoSEQ multiplex PCR; TCRdb has only the in-frame clones, and not every one. The sample lists fewer than 75,000 clones, over 80% occurring once. Sequencing was carried out using peripheral blood. These receptors were taken from a man in his fifties or sixties with active COVID-19.

The chain uses TRBV7-9 and TRBJ2-7; a possible D gene is TRBD2 (5 bases). CDR1 SEHNR and CDR2 FQNEAQ come from the germline V gene (reference sequence). Trimming removed 6 bases at V and 3 bases at J, with 12 bases between. The CDR3 has 13 residues. The chain's CDR3 is CASRIDGDYEQYF. In nucleotides, the CDR3 is TGTGCCAGCAGAATCGACGGGGACTACGAGCAGTACTTC.

To note about this clone: At one boundary the junction diverges from the germline segment, which might be a read error. The rearrangement joins TRBV7-2 to TRBJ1-2; 7 bases are shared with TRBD1. The germline V gene has CDR1 SGHTA and CDR2 FQGNSA. The CDR3 is made up of 13 amino acids. The CDR3 DNA follows: TGTGCCAGCAGCTTATTTATACGACAGGGCCAATCGTTC. It is translated as CASSLFIRQGQSF.

The chain couples TRBV18 to TRBJ1-1; 9 bases align to TRBD1. Germline lookup yields CDR1 KGHSH and CDR2 LQKENI. V trimming: 6 bases; J trimming: 2 bases; junction bases outside the gene matches: 13. This CDR3 spans 17 amino acids. As DNA, the CDR3 is TGTGCCAGCTCGCCCACCCCGGGACAGGGTGCCAACACTGAAGCTTTCTTT. It translates to CASSPTPGQGANTEAFF. The complete variable domain, with remaining parts taken from reference TRBV18 and TRBJ1-1, reads NAGVMQNPRHLVRRRGQEARLRCSPMKGHSHVYWYRQLPEEGLKFMVYLQKENIIDESGMPKERFSAEFPKEGPSILRIQQVVRGDSAAYFCASSPTPGQGANTEAFFGQGTRLTVV.

This clone came up a few times. The rearrangement uses TRBV29-1 and TRBJ2-7, with 9 bases fitting TRBD1. Per the germline V gene, CDR1 is SQVTM and CDR2 is ANQGSEA. This CDR3 is built from 13 residues. V lost 1 base, J lost 6 bases, and 4 bases stayed unmatched. The CDR3 nucleotides are TGCAGCGTTGAAGGGGACAGGGAGGGCGAGCAGTACTTC. It yields the protein CSVEGDREGEQYF.

This clone was seen just once. The J gene is TRBJ1-3, the V gene TRBV2; 8 positions agree with TRBD1. The germline V gene has CDR1 SNHLY and CDR2 FYNNEI. V was pared by 3 bases and J by 0 bases, with 7 bases of the junction left unmatched. This CDR3 has 17 amino acids. CDR3 region: CASSDIQGDFSGNTIYF. DNA of the CDR3: TGTGCCAGCAGTGATATACAGGGGGACTTCTCTGGAAACACCATATATTTT.

This chain joins TRBV13 and TRBJ2-3; the match to TRBD2 covers 11 bases. The junction had 2 bases not matched to a gene; V was cut back by 2 bases and J by 1 base. The CDR3 is 16 amino acids. Germline V gene lookup returns CDR1 PRHDT and CDR2 FYEKMQ (reference sequence). The CDR3 sequence is CASSLWGLAGTDTQYF. CDR3 bases: TGTGCCAGCAGCTTATGGGGACTAGCGGGCACAGATACGCAGTATTTT. Using reference TRBV13 and TRBJ2-3 for the parts outside the CDR3, the full variable domain is AAGVIQSPRHLIKEKRETATLKCYPIPRHDTVYWYQQGPGQDPQFLISFYEKMQSDKGSIPDRFSAQQFSDYHSELNMSSLELGDSALYFCASSLWGLAGTDTQYFGPGTRLTVL.

V is TRBV6-5 and J is TRBJ1-3; the match to TRBD1 covers 8 bases. Germline CDR1 reads MNHEY; CDR2 reads SVGAGI. After removal of 5 bases from V and 4 bases from J, the junction contained 7 bases not matched to a gene. This CDR3 is 15 amino acids long. CDR3 loop: CASSPDRAAGNTIYF. Written as DNA, the CDR3 is TGTGCCAGCAGTCCGGACAGGGCGGCGGGAAACACCATATATTTT.

This chain connects TRBV7-3 to TRBJ2-1; D possibly corresponds to TRBD1 (5 bases). The CDR3 sequence is 16 residues long. The germline V and J ends were trimmed by 6 bases and 2 bases, with 17 bases remaining between them. The germline V gene has CDR1 SGHTA and CDR2 FQGTGA. CDR3 DNA: TGTGCCAGCAGGTTAGGGGCCCGCGCGGCCTACAATGAGCAGTTCTTC. Protein: CASRLGARAAYNEQFF.

V usage is TRBV18 and J usage is TRBJ1-1; D remains ambiguous. Trimming stripped 3 bases from V and 6 bases from J, with 17 bases between. Germline CDR1 and CDR2: KGHSH and LQKENI. There are 15 residues in the CDR3. The CDR3 bases are TGTGCCAGCTCACCCCTACTTGAAGTAGGAGCTGAAGCTTTCTTT. Translated: CASSPLLEVGAEAFF.

This clone was seen many times. The chain carries TRBV4-2 and TRBJ1-6; D gene uncertain. This CDR3 contains 16 residues. Trimming cost V 0 bases and J 7 bases, with 13 bases left between them. From germline, CDR1 is LGHNA and CDR2 YNFKEQ. In DNA form, the CDR3 reads TGTGCCAGCAGCCAAGATAACTACGCATCAAATTCACCCCTCCACTTT. Its translation: CASSQDNYASNSPLHF.

On this clone itself: The same CDR3 is also encoded by other DNA sequences in this sample. The chain couples TRBV9 to TRBJ1-2; perhaps TRBD1 as D (5 bases). CDR3 length: 13 amino acids. Germline CDR1 is SGDLS and CDR2 is YYNGEE. V gave up 2 bases and J gave up 2 bases, with 7 bases separating them. CDR3 sequence: CASSVDSNYGYTF. In nucleotides, the CDR3 is TGTGCCAGCAGCGTTGACAGCAACTATGGCTACACCTTC. Together with reference TRBV9 and TRBJ1-2, the CDR3 gives the full variable domain: DSGVTQTPKHLITATGQRVTLRCSPRSGDLSVYWYQQSLDQGLQFLIQYYNGEERAKGNILERFSAQQFPDLHSELNLSSLELGDSALYFCASSVDSNYGYTFGSGTRLTVV.

This clone was seen only once. CDR3 bases: TGTGCCACCTCCATGAGGTTGAGCTCCTACAATGAGCAGTTCTTC. Amino acids: CATSMRLSSYNEQFF. This sequence joins TRBV6-5 and TRBJ2-1; D not resolved. This CDR3 contains 15 residues. Germline CDR1 and CDR2: MNHEY and SVGAGI. V was shortened by 10 bases and J by 0 bases, with 16 bases between the two germline ends.

This clone was seen only a few times. V is TRBV27 and J is TRBJ2-3, with TRBD1 matching 7 bases. CDR1 is MNHEY, CDR2 SMNVEV, per germline (reference sequence). J lost 4 bases, V lost 0 bases, and 10 bases had no gene match. This CDR3 is 17 amino acids long. The CDR3 sequence: CASSLSLLQGIPDTQYF. The CDR3, as DNA: TGTGCCAGCAGTTTATCGCTCCTACAGGGGATCCCAGATACGCAGTATTTT.

The rearrangement joins TRBV5-6 to TRBJ2-3; 8 bases agree with TRBD2. Germline CDR1 is SGHDT and CDR2 is YYEEEE. Losses at the gene ends were 0 bases for V and 4 bases for J; bases not matched to a gene: 4. The length of the CDR3 is 15 residues. Here the CDR3 reads CASSLEGLGPDTQYF. The DNA for the CDR3 is TGTGCCAGCAGCTTGGAGGGACTAGGCCCAGATACGCAGTATTTT.

This clone has more than one count but fewer than ten. The rearrangement uses TRBV4-1 and TRBJ1-2; possibly TRBD1 for D (6 bases). The V gene lost 1 base and the J gene lost 4 bases, with 16 bases spanning the gap. Germline CDR1 reads MGHRA; CDR2 reads YSYEKL. The CDR3 consists of 16 residues. The CDR3 DNA follows: TGCGCCAGCAGCCAAGGGGGTGGGGGCTGGGGCTATGGCTACACCTTC. It encodes CASSQGGGGWGYGYTF.

The chain carries TRBV28 and TRBJ2-7; 8 bases are a match to TRBD2. Trimming cost V 5 bases and J 7 bases; bases outside gene matches: 13. Per the germline V gene, CDR1 is MDHEN and CDR2 is SYDVKM. The CDR3 has 15 amino acids. The CDR3 here is CASSNRGSGSGEQYF. For the CDR3, the DNA is TGTGCCAGCAGTAATCGAGGGAGCGGGAGCGGTGAGCAGTACTTC.

The chain carries TRBV27 and TRBJ2-1; 7 nucleotides align to TRBD2. The CDR3 runs to 16 residues. Germline loops: CDR1 MNHEY, CDR2 SMNVEV (reference sequence). Unmatched junction bases numbered 10, after V lost 8 bases and J lost 0 bases. DNA of the CDR3: TGTGCCAGCCGCCCGAGCGGGGAAGTCTCCTACAATGAGCAGTTCTTC. Translated, it gives CASRPSGEVSYNEQFF.

This clone was detected once. The V call is TRBV30, the J call TRBJ2-3; no reliable D call. Germline values: CDR1 GTSNPN, CDR2 SVGIG (reference sequence). V gave up 2 bases and J gave up 0 bases, with 12 bases separating them. The CDR3 is 15 residues long. CDR3: CAWSQALSSTDTQYF. CDR3 sequence (DNA): TGTGCCTGGAGTCAGGCCTTATCTAGCACAGATACGCAGTATTTT.

The V and J genes are TRBV7-9 and TRBJ2-2; D gene ambiguous. The length of the CDR3 is 12 residues. Trimming stripped 8 bases from V and 1 base from J, with 5 bases between. Per germline, CDR1 SEHNR and CDR2 FQNEAQ (reference sequence). The CDR3 loop is CASLGNTGELFF. DNA for the CDR3: TGTGCCAGCCTCGGGAACACCGGGGAGCTGTTTTTT.

The V call is TRBV7-3, the J call TRBJ2-3; the match to TRBD2 covers 7 bases. Germline CDR1 is SGHTA and CDR2 is FQGTGA. V shed 5 bases, J shed 2 bases, and the junction held 7 bases outside the gene matches. This CDR3 has 15 amino acids. CDR3 loop: CASSPWRESTDTQYF. The CDR3 DNA follows: TGTGCCAGCAGCCCGTGGCGGGAGTCCACAGATACGCAGTATTTT.

The chain has TRBV2 and TRBJ2-1; D perhaps matches TRBD2 (7 bases). There are 20 residues in the CDR3. In germline, CDR1 is SNHLY, CDR2 FYNNEI. V lost 6 bases to trimming and J lost 1 base, with 28 bases between them. CDR3 region: CASSAPSGLGGGGSYNEQFF. CDR3 coding DNA: TGTGCCAGCAGCGCTCCTTCCGGACTAGGGGGTGGTGGATCCTACAATGAGCAGTTCTTC.

The CDR3 reads CASSLSFQGASYEQYF. DNA of the CDR3: TGTGCCAGCAGTTTATCGTTCCAGGGGGCTTCCTACGAGCAGTACTTC. The V gene is TRBV27, the J gene TRBJ2-7, with 8 bases fitting TRBD1. This CDR3 comprises 16 residues. CDR1 and CDR2 (germline): MNHEY, SMNVEV (reference sequence). The V gene end was trimmed by 0 bases and the J gene end by 1 base; junction bases not matched to a gene: 5.

This chain links TRBV9 with TRBJ2-1, with D perhaps TRBD1 (5 bases). Trimming pared 2 bases from V and 6 bases from J, leaving 18 bases between. CDR1 SGDLS and CDR2 YYNGEE come from the germline V gene. This CDR3 is 16 amino acids long. CDR3 nucleotide sequence: TGTGCCAGCAGCGTTGCAGGGTCTCCGAATCCCAATGAGCAGTTCTTC. Encoded protein: CASSVAGSPNPNEQFF.

The chain is built from TRBV7-9 and TRBJ1-3, with D tentatively TRBD1 (6 bases). V was trimmed by 5 bases and J by 2 bases, leaving 13 bases between them. CDR1 and CDR2 (germline): SEHNR, FQNEAQ (reference sequence). This CDR3 has 15 amino acids. DNA for the CDR3: TGTGCCAGCAGCGGTAACAGGGCGGCTGGAAACACCATATATTTT. Protein sequence: CASSGNRAAGNTIYF.

The gene calls are TRBV11-2 and TRBJ1-6; D is unclear. Germline loops: CDR1 SGHAT, CDR2 FQNNGV. The V and J ends lost 0 bases and 14 bases respectively, with 11 bases between them. The CDR3 length is 13 residues. The CDR3 bases are TGTGCCAGCAGCTTAGATCGCACCGGGACCCTCCACTTT. Amino acid sequence: CASSLDRTGTLHF.

This chain links TRBV6-2 or TRBV6-3 with TRBJ1-2; D unclear. V shed 6 bases and J shed 6 bases, with 11 bases lying between them. The CDR3 loop spans 12 amino acids. Per the germline V gene, CDR1 is MNHEY and CDR2 is SVGEGT. CDR3 amino acids: CASSRRSNGYTF. In DNA form, the CDR3 reads TGTGCCAGCAGCCGGAGGAGTAATGGCTACACCTTC.